The source of this TCR beta chain is a study of T cells of healthy individuals. The germline V gene has CDR1 SGHDN and CDR2 FVKESK. V was pared by 4 bases and J by 2 bases, with 5 bases of the junction left unmatched. CDR3 length equals 15 residues. This clonotype was detected ten times or more. TCRdb used MiXCR to reprocess the 5' RACE reads, holding one entry per CDR3 protein. The top ten hold over 8.5% of the sample, which has just over 40,000 distinct CDR3 sequences, more than 4.5% seen once. This TCR came from a human donor in good health. The rearrangement uses TRBV14 and TRBJ1-1; 9 bases match TRBD1. CDR3 amino acids: CASSPQTGGNTEAFF. As DNA, the CDR3 is TGTGCCAGCAGCCCCCAGACAGGGGGAAACACTGAAGCTTTCTTT.